The 20 T cell receptor beta chains below were found in one sample sequenced in a study of T cell repertoires in cytomegalovirus infection (dated by TCRdb to about 2019). For these receptors, no antigen is known. Per the publication, the treatment or condition label means: in vitro stimulation with specific CMV peptide epitopes to enrich CMV-specific T cells. Sequencer: Illumina HiSeq 1500. TCRdb passed the public sequencing reads through fastp at Q25 and MiXCR, retaining productive beta sequences. Merged by CDR3 protein, the rows form single entries marked with the most common genes and DNA. This sample comprises about 160,000 distinct CDR3 sequences, about a fifth of them detected only once. The ten largest clones take up roughly 27% of the sample. Specimen: CD8+ T cells from cultured PBMCs, collected from culture after CMV antigen stimulation. The receptor set was obtained from a human donor in good health (CMV status not recorded). Some clones in this sample may be carry-over from other donors' samples.

In this sample, this clonotype turned up many times. V usage is TRBV27 and J usage is TRBJ2-3; TRBD2 agrees at 11 bases. The ends lost 1 base at V and 4 bases at J; junction bases unmatched: 7. The CDR3 length is 17 residues. The germline V gene encodes CDR1 MNHEY and CDR2 SMNVEV (reference sequence). CDR3 nucleotides: TGTGCCAGCAGTTTATACGCAGGGACTAGCGGTTCAGATACGCAGTATTTT. Translation: CASSLYAGTSGSDTQYF.

The chain combines TRBV28 with TRBJ2-7; the match to TRBD1 covers 11 bases. The CDR3 runs 15 residues. CDR1 and CDR2 from the germline V gene are MDHEN and SYDVKM. V shed 5 bases and J 7 bases; nucleotides not matched to a gene: 10. CDR3 amino acids: CASSPWTGGDWEQYF. DNA for the CDR3: TGTGCCAGCAGTCCCTGGACAGGGGGCGATTGGGAGCAGTACTTC.

This clonotype was observed a single time. This chain links TRBV25-1 with TRBJ1-1; TRBD1 aligns across 7 bases. V lost 8 bases and J lost 11; bases outside the gene matches: 11. This CDR3 has 12 residues. Germline V CDR1 and CDR2: MGHDK, SYGVNS. The CDR3 sequence is CASGTTGPTAFF. The CDR3 bases are TGTGCCAGCGGAACGACAGGGCCGACGGCTTTCTTT.

This clonotype was picked up a small number of times. The chain carries TRBV12-3 or TRBV12-4 and TRBJ1-4; the D is unclear. CDR3 length equals 13 residues. V was clipped by 3 bases and J by 9 bases, with 11 bases between them. The CDR3: CASSLGAPKKLFF. As DNA, the CDR3 is TGTGCCAGCAGTTTGGGAGCACCCAAAAAACTGTTTTTT.

This clonotype was recorded a few times. The chain has TRBV12-3 or TRBV12-4 and TRBJ1-4, with D possibly matching TRBD1 (6 bases). Trimming took off 3 bases at V and 10 bases at J, with 15 bases between the two ends. The length of the CDR3 is 14 residues. CDR3 region: CASSFRDNRGKLFF. CDR3 sequence (DNA): TGTGCCAGCAGTTTCCGGGACAATCGTGGAAAACTGTTTTTT.

Here the CDR3 reads CASSPPTATYEQYF. The CDR3 region has the DNA TGTGCCAGCAGCCCGCCCACAGCCACCTACGAGCAGTACTTC. The chain employs TRBV7-8 and TRBJ2-7; D unresolved. The CDR3 has 14 amino acids. Germline CDR1 SGHVS, CDR2 FQNEAQ. Between the trimmed V and J ends, which lost 5 bases and 2 bases, there was a span of 13 bases.

This clonotype occurred a few times. J is TRBJ1-6 and V is TRBV7-8; unclear D gene. CDR3 length equals 16 residues. V was pared by 0 bases and J by 8 bases, with 14 bases between. Germline V gene data show CDR1 as SGHVS and CDR2 as FQNEAQ. The CDR3 DNA reads as TGTGCCAGCAGCTTAGCCACGGCCAGGCTTGATTCACCCCTCCACTTT. Amino acid sequence: CASSLATARLDSPLHF.

This clonotype was seen only a few times. V is TRBV7-9 and J is TRBJ2-5; the D is unclear. V was cut by 2 bases and J by 2 bases, with 9 bases left in between. The CDR3 consists of 14 residues. Germline CDR1 is SEHNR and CDR2 is FQNEAQ (reference sequence). CDR3 DNA: TGTGCCAGCAGCTTAATCAGAGAGCAAGAGACCCAGTACTTC. Translating it yields CASSLIREQETQYF.

Here the CDR3 reads CASSFIAKNIQYF. The DNA of the CDR3 is TGTGCCAGCAGCTTTATAGCCAAAAACATTCAGTACTTC. The chain has TRBV7-2 and TRBJ2-4; D remains unclear. The germline V and J ends were trimmed by 3 bases and 0 bases, with 3 bases remaining between them. Looked up from germline, CDR1 is SGHTA and CDR2 is FQGNSA. The CDR3 extends over 13 amino acids.

CDR3 sequence reads: CASSFQEGTKNIQYF. The CDR3 DNA is TGTGCCAGCAGCTTCCAAGAGGGAACCAAAAACATTCAGTACTTC. The chain carries TRBV7-9 and TRBJ2-4; D might be TRBD2 (5 bases). Germline CDR1 and CDR2: SEHNR and FQNEAQ (reference sequence). V lost 3 bases and J lost 2, with 11 bases in between. This CDR3 comprises 15 residues.

This clonotype has just a few counts. V gene TRBV10-3 combines with J gene TRBJ2-1; 10 positions agree with TRBD1. CDR3 size: 15 residues. Trimming removed 5 bases from V and 3 bases from J; junction bases left unmatched: 4. The germline V gene has CDR1 ENHRY and CDR2 SYGVKD. The CDR3 nucleotides read TGTGCCATCAGTCCCGGGACAGGGGTCTACAATGAGCAGTTCTTC. Encoded protein: CAISPGTGVYNEQFF.

This clonotype came up many times. CDR3 nucleotide sequence: TGTGCCAGCAGTTACCCTGGAGGATCGCCCCTCCACTTT. Protein: CASSYPGGSPLHF. The rearrangement uses TRBV6-5 and TRBJ1-6, with D unclear. Germline V gene lookup returns CDR1 MNHEY and CDR2 SVGAGI. Trimming removed 2 bases at V and 13 bases at J, with 12 bases between. This CDR3 spans 13 amino acids.

The gene calls are TRBV6-5 and TRBJ2-2; 8 bases agree with TRBD2. CDR3 size: 16 residues. The V gene end was trimmed by 0 bases and the J gene end by 4 bases; junction bases not matched to a gene: 4. Germline lookup yields CDR1 MNHEY and CDR2 SVGAGI. CDR3 protein: CASSYSRRGGTGELFF. The CDR3 DNA sequence: TGTGCCAGCAGTTACTCGAGACGGGGGGGCACCGGGGAGCTGTTTTTT.

This clonotype came up many times. V is TRBV4-3 and J is TRBJ2-7, with D unclear. The CDR3 extends over 13 amino acids. Trimming pared 0 bases from V and 7 bases from J, leaving 10 bases between. Germline lookup yields CDR1 LGHNA and CDR2 YSLEER. CDR3 protein: CASSQDRPREQYF. The DNA for the CDR3 is TGCGCCAGCAGCCAAGATCGGCCAAGGGAGCAGTACTTC.

This clonotype showed up just a few times. The chain has TRBV9 and TRBJ1-2; TRBD1 matches at 7 bases. CDR3 length: 12 residues. Germline trimming cut 7 bases from V and 6 bases from J; bases unmatched to any gene: 6. Germline V gene data show CDR1 as SGDLS and CDR2 as YYNGEE. The CDR3 nucleotides are TGTGCCAGCGTCGACAGGGAGCATGGCTACACCTTC. Protein product: CASVDREHGYTF. Full variable domain (rest looked up from reference TRBV9 and TRBJ1-2): DSGVTQTPKHLITATGQRVTLRCSPRSGDLSVYWYQQSLDQGLQFLIQYYNGEERAKGNILERFSAQQFPDLHSELNLSSLELGDSALYFCASVDREHGYTFGSGTRLTVV.

The J gene is TRBJ2-7, the V gene TRBV6-8; D is uncertain. The V gene lost 5 bases and the J gene lost 2 bases, with 10 bases spanning the gap. Germline values: CDR1 MNHGY, CDR2 SAAAGT. The CDR3 spans 13 residues. The CDR3 DNA reads TGTGCCAGCAGTCCCCCGGGCCCCTACGAGCAGTACTTC. As protein: CASSPPGPYEQYF.

This clonotype was counted a few times. This chain links TRBV5-4 with TRBJ2-1; tentatively, D is TRBD2 (7 bases). There are 14 residues in the CDR3. V lost 1 base to trimming and J lost 8 bases, with 13 bases between them. The germline V gene has CDR1 SGHNT and CDR2 YYREEE (reference sequence). The CDR3 reads CASSLRLGGDEQFF. CDR3 nucleotide sequence: TGTGCCAGCAGCTTGAGGCTAGGGGGGGATGAGCAGTTCTTC.

This clonotype has more than one count but fewer than ten. The rearrangement uses TRBV2 and TRBJ2-3; maybe TRBD2 (6 bases). The V end was cut by 10 bases, the J end by 4 bases, with 18 bases between. This CDR3 comprises 14 residues. In germline, CDR1 is SNHLY, CDR2 FYNNEI. The CDR3 sequence: CATFRFGGADTQYF. CDR3 DNA sequence: TGTGCCACGTTCAGGTTCGGAGGGGCAGATACGCAGTATTTT.

This clonotype came up a few times. The chain couples TRBV12-3 or TRBV12-4 to TRBJ1-5, with D perhaps TRBD1 (6 bases). The CDR3 is 14 amino acids. V was shortened by 6 bases and J by 4 bases, with 13 bases between the two germline ends. The CDR3 spells CASSPPQGNQPQHF. For the CDR3, the DNA is TGTGCCAGCAGCCCACCCCAGGGGAATCAGCCCCAGCATTTT.

This clonotype was picked up a small number of times. An end of the junction does not agree with germline; a read error may underlie this. This sequence joins TRBV4-1 and TRBJ2-3; D gene unclear. The germline gives CDR1 MGHRA, CDR2 YSYEKL. The length of the CDR3 is 14 residues. The CDR3: CASSQEAGTDTQYF. In DNA, the CDR3 is TGTGCCAGCAGCCAAGAGGCCGGCACAGATACGCAGTATTTT.